This paragraph reports one TCR beta chain. Its antigen remains unidentified. Mismatch with germline at one junction end may stem from a read error. The sequenced template was cDNA made from the entire isolated RNA. Using immunoSEQ multiplex PCR, the repertoire was profiled, and TCRdb retains in-frame clones only, with some absent. The sample consists of roughly 160,000 clones, 6.5% to 10% of them appearing once. By way of CD45RO/CCR7/CD25/CD127/CD95/CD27, the CD4+ regulatory, stem cell-like memory, central memory and naive cells were sorted. This specimen belongs to a study of beta chain features in type 1 diabetes. For the study at large: Examination of sorted cells across all samples involved roughly 100 million cells. Study observations and caveats: In these data, an HLA type influence on TCRB rearrangement remained unresolved. Shortening that was moderate but significant affected the TCRB CDR3s of Type 1 diabetes patients in all four CD4+ subsets.

The CDR3 extends over 16 amino acids. From germline, CDR1 is SGHAT and CDR2 FQNNGV. Sequencing input: central memory CD4+ T cells from blood. This receptor was identified in a woman aged 18-29 years with type 1 diabetes. V and J are TRBV11-2 and TRBJ2-3, with a possible D match to TRBD1 (6 bases). The CDR3 nucleotides are TGTGCCAGCAGCTTAGATCTCGGTCGTAGGACAGATACGCGGTATTTT. Translated: CASSLDLGRRTDTRYF.